Listed below are T cell receptor beta chains from one sample, sequenced in a study of beta chain features in type 1 diabetes. Sequencing used immunoSEQ multiplex PCR; TCRdb keeps in-frame clones, though not all of them. The repertoire holds fewer than 550,000 clones, with 11% as singletons. Sequenced: naive CD4+ T cells from blood. The receptors shown here come from a woman aged 18-29 years in good health. CDR3s include the opening cysteine and the closing phenylalanine or tryptophan. A D gene is named only where the DNA matches it firmly. Clone size is stated in some rows and not others, as once, few, many or a class when expanded.

j_call | clone_size | d_call | cdr3_length | v_call | cdr3_nt | cdr3_aa
TRBJ1-1 | few | TRBD1 | 15 | TRBV4-3 | TGCGCCAGCAGCCAGTCCGGGACAGTGAACACTGAAGCTTTCTTT | CASSQSGTVNTEAFF
TRBJ2-5 | few | TRBD1 | 14 | TRBV29-1 | TGCAGCGTTGAATTTAGGGGGCGCTGGCAGACCCAGTACTTC | CSVEFRGRWQTQYF
TRBJ2-2 | - | - | 16 | TRBV9 | TGTGCCAGCAGCGTAGGTTCTAGCAGTAACACCGGGGAGCTGTTTTTT | CASSVGSSSNTGELFF
TRBJ2-5 | - | - | 12 | TRBV2 | TGTGCCAGCAAAAGGTGGCAAGAGACCCAGTACTTC | CASKRWQETQYF
TRBJ2-5 | few | - | 14 | TRBV25-1 | TGTGCCAGCAGTGAATTGCGGACTTGGGAGACCCAGTACTTC | CASSELRTWETQYF
TRBJ1-5 | few | - | 15 | TRBV4-2 | TGTGCCAGCAGCCAAGGCTCGATTAGCAATCAGCCCCAGCATTTT | CASSQGSISNQPQHF
TRBJ1-1 | few | - | 13 | TRBV7-3 | TGTGCCAGCAGCGCGGGCCGGAACACTGAAGCTTTCTTT | CASSAGRNTEAFF
TRBJ2-5 | - | - | 12 | TRBV14 | TGTGCCAGCAGCCAAGTTAAAGAGACCCAGTACTTC | CASSQVKETQYF
TRBJ1-6 | few | - | 13 | TRBV29-1 | TGCAGCGTCGGCCAATCTGTCGGGGGGACCCTCCACTTT | CSVGQSVGGTLHF
TRBJ1-4 | - | - | 14 | TRBV30 | TGTGCCTGGAGTCCATCTCGCCCAGGAGAAAAACTGTTTTTT | CAWSPSRPGEKLFF
TRBJ2-5 | - | - | 14 | TRBV5-1 | TGCGCCAGCAGCTTCTCGGGACCACAAGAGACCCAGTACTTC | CASSFSGPQETQYF
TRBJ2-1 | many | TRBD1 | 14 | TRBV30 | TGTGCCTGGAGTCAACAGGGGGCGAGTGGTGAGCAGTTCTTC | CAWSQQGASGEQFF
TRBJ1-6 | few | TRBD1 | 16 | TRBV6-5 | TGTGCCAGCAGTTACCGGACGACAGGGGGTAATTCACCCCTCCACTTT | CASSYRTTGGNSPLHF
TRBJ2-5 | - | - | 14 | TRBV5-4 | TGTGCCAGCAGCTCACAGGGCCGGCAAGAGACCCAGTACTTC | CASSSQGRQETQYF
TRBJ2-3 | - | - | 12 | TRBV29-1 | TGCAGCGCCGGACTACTAGGCGATACGCAGTATTTT | CSAGLLGDTQYF
TRBJ2-5 | - | - | 15 | TRBV25-1 | TGTGCCAGCAGTGACGCGGGGGCTAACCAAGAGACCCAGTACTTC | CASSDAGANQETQYF
TRBJ2-7 | - | - | 15 | TRBV19 | TGTGCCAGTAGTATCGCGGTAGGTAGTCCCTACGAGCAGTACTTC | CASSIAVGSPYEQYF
TRBJ2-2 | - | TRBD2 | 17 | TRBV10-3 | TGTGCCATCAGCGAGCGCTCGCCGGGACTAGGCACCGGGGAGCTGTTTTTT | CAISERSPGLGTGELFF
TRBJ2-5 | - | TRBD2 | 15 | TRBV11-2 | TGTGCCAGCAGACAAATACTAGCGGGAGAAGAGACCCAGTACTTC | CASRQILAGEETQYF
TRBJ2-7 | few | - | 10 | TRBV9 | TGTGCCAGCAGCGAGGGCGAGCAGTACTTC | CASSEGEQYF
TRBJ1-1 | few | - | 12 | TRBV7-9 | TGTGCCAGCGGGGGGCAGCCCCTTGAAGCTTTCTTT | CASGGQPLEAFF
TRBJ1-5 | - | - | 14 | TRBV30 | TGTGCCTGGAGTGTACCATATAGCAATCAGCCCCAGCATTTT | CAWSVPYSNQPQHF
TRBJ2-3 | few | TRBD2 | 16 | TRBV7-9 | TGTGCCAGCAGCTCGGGACTAGCGGGAAGGGCAGATACGCAGTATTTT | CASSSGLAGRADTQYF
TRBJ2-7 | - | - | 11 | TRBV20-1 | TGCAGTGGGACTACTCTTAGCGAGCAGTACTTC | CSGTTLSEQYF
TRBJ1-1 | few | TRBD1 | 14 | TRBV29-1 | TGCAGCGGGATTAAACAGGGGAGGAACACTGAAGCTTTCTTT | CSGIKQGRNTEAFF
TRBJ1-1 | - | TRBD1 | 13 | TRBV7-9 | TGTGCCAGCAGCCGTCGGGACAGGGGGCTTGCTTTCTTT | CASSRRDRGLAFF
TRBJ1-4 | few | - | 13 | TRBV5-6 | TGTGCCAGCATCGACAGGAACAATGAAAAACTGTTTTTT | CASIDRNNEKLFF
TRBJ1-2 | - | - | 14 | TRBV7-9 | TGTGCCAGCAGCTTAGCCTCGGTCTTCGGTGGCTACACCTTC | CASSLASVFGGYTF
TRBJ1-4 | - | - | 14 | TRBV7-9 | TGTGCCAGCAGCTTAAGCCAGGGAGGCGAAAAACTGTTTTTT | CASSLSQGGEKLFF
TRBJ1-5 | few | - | 12 | TRBV7-9 | TGTGCCAGCAGCTCAAGTAGACAGCCCCAGCATTTT | CASSSSRQPQHF
TRBJ2-3 | few | - | 16 | TRBV25-1 | TGTGCCAGCAGTCCCTTATGGGGCCCAGACACAGATACGCAGTATTTT | CASSPLWGPDTDTQYF
TRBJ2-2 | few | - | 12 | TRBV29-1 | TGCACCGTTGCTAGGAACACCGGGGAGCTGTTTTTT | CTVARNTGELFF